A single sample gave rise to the 2 T cell receptor beta chains below, sequenced in a study of CD8 T cells in ankylosing spondylitis. Each CDR3 protein gets one entry after TCRdb re-called the 5' RACE reads with MiXCR. The sample yields 150,000 to 200,000 distinct CDR3 sequences, about 13% seen once. The sequencing sample was made of blood, either unsorted or a sorted T cell fraction (not recorded which). The receptors here all came from a male donor with ankylosing spondylitis or in good health (not recorded which).

V usage is TRBV19 and J usage is TRBJ1-2; possible D gene TRBD1, 6 bases. Germline assignment: CDR1 LNHDA and CDR2 SQIVND (reference sequence). Trimming cost V 5 bases and J 7 bases, with 14 bases left between them. This CDR3 has 13 residues. The CDR3 sequence: CASSASRGGGYTF. As DNA, the CDR3 is TGTGCCAGTAGTGCCAGCAGGGGCGGTGGCTACACCTTC. Together with reference TRBV19 and TRBJ1-2, the CDR3 gives the full variable domain: DGGITQSPKYLFRKEGQNVTLSCEQNLNHDAMYWYRQDPGQGLRLIYYSQIVNDFQKGDIAEGYSVSREKKESFPLTVTSAQKNPTAFYLCASSASRGGGYTFGSGTRLTVV.

This clonotype was found a few times. The genes are TRBV20-1 and TRBJ2-2; 8 bases fit TRBD2. CDR3 size: 20 residues. V was clipped by 4 bases and J by 12 bases; unmatched bases: 31. The germline gives CDR1 DFQATT, CDR2 SNEGSKA (reference sequence). The CDR3 loop is CSAISWGLEHDGTERGQLFF. The CDR3 DNA reads as TGCAGTGCTATTAGTTGGGGACTAGAACATGACGGTACCGAACGCGGACAGCTGTTTTTT.